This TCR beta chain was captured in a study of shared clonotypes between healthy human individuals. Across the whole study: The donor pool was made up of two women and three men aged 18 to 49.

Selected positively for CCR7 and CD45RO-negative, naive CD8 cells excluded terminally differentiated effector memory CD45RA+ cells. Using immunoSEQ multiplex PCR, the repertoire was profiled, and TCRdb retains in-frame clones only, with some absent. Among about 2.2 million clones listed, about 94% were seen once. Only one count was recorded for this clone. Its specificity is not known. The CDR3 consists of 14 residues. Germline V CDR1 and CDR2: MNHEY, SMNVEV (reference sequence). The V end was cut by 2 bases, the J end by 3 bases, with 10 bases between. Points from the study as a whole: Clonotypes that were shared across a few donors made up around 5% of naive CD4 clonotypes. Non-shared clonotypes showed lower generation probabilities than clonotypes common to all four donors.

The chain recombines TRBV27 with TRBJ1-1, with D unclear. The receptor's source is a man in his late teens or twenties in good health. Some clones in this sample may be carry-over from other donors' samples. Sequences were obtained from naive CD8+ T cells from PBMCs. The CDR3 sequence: CASSLLDWDTEAFF. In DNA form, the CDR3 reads TGTGCCAGCAGTTTACTTGACTGGGACACTGAAGCTTTCTTT.